This TCR beta chain was captured in a study of T cell changes during pregnancy in multiple sclerosis. Profiling relied on immunoSEQ multiplex PCR, and the TCRdb table lists in-frame clones only, not all of them. The table has some 42,000 clones, approximately 90% seen once. This CDR3 has 15 amino acids. Trimming took 1 base from V and 0 from J, leaving 7 bases between them. From germline, CDR1 is MGHRA and CDR2 YSYEKL. Material: CD4+ T cells from peripheral blood mononuclear cells, obtained after pregnancy. The V call is TRBV4-1, the J call TRBJ2-4; D ambiguous. The sequence came from a female donor with multiple sclerosis, enrolled in a pregnancy study. CDR3 DNA sequence: TGCGCCAGCAGCCAAGGGCTAGTAGCCAAAAACATTCAGTACTTC. This codes for CASSQGLVAKNIQYF.